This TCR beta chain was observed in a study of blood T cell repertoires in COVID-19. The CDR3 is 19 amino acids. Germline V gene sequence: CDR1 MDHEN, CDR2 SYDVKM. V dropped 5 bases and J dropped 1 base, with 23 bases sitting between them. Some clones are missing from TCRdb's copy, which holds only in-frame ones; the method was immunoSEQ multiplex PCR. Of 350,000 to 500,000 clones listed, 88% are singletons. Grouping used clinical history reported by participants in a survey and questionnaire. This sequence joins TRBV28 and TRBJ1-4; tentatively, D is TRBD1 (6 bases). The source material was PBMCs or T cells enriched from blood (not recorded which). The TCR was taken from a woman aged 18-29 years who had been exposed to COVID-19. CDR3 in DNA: TGTGCCAGCAGTCTCACTCTTGGGGGCAGGCAGGAAACTAATGAAAAACTGTTTTTT. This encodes CASSLTLGGRQETNEKLFF.